Sequencing of this T cell receptor beta chain was carried out in a study of blood T cell repertoires in COVID-19. Study as a whole: Collection of acute and convalescent COVID-19 samples took place in the United States, Italy and Spain. PBMCs, B-cell-depleted T cells, or T cells were the source of the cDNA or gDNA that made up the material.

Trimming stripped 3 bases from V and 3 bases from J, with 9 bases between. The CDR3 is 13 residues long. Germline V lookup: CDR1 SGDLS, CDR2 YYNGEE. In the authors' methods: Nucleated cell number was recorded as an estimate derived from reference gene primer amplification. The repertoire was sequenced with immunoSEQ multiplex PCR; TCRdb's copy has only in-frame clones and lacks some. The DNA gave D and trimming, while V, J and clone size come from that table. The sample includes more than 120,000 clones, over 70% of them seen just once. The V call is TRBV9, the J call TRBJ1-1, with TRBD1 as a possible D gene (5 bases). This clonotype was obtained from a man aged 50-59 years who had recovered from COVID-19. The sample comprised peripheral blood. The chain's CDR3 is CASSGGTDTEAFF. CDR3 DNA: TGTGCCAGCAGCGGGGGGACTGACACTGAAGCTTTCTTT.